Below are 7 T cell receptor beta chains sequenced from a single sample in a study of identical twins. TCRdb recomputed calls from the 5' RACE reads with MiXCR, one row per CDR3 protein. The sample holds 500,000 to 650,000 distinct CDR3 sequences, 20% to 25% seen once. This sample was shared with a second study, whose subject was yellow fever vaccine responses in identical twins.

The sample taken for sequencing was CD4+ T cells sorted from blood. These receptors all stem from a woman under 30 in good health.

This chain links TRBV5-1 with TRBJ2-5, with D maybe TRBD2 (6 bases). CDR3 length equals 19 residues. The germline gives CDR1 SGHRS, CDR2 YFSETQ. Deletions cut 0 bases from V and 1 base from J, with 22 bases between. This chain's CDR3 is CASSLGRKGSGTPQETQYF. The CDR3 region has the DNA TGCGCCAGCAGCTTGGGTCGTAAGGGTAGCGGCACACCCCAAGAGACCCAGTACTTC.

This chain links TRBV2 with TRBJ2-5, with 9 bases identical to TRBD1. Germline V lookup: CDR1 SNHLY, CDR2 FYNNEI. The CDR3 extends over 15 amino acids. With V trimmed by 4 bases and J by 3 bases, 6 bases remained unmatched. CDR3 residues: CASSVTRTGEETQYF. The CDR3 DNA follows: TGTGCCAGCAGTGTTACTCGGACAGGGGAAGAGACCCAGTACTTC. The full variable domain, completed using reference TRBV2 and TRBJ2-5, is EPEVTQTPSHQVTQMGQEVILRCVPISNHLYFYWYRQILGQKVEFLVSFYNNEISEKSEIFDDQFSVERPDGSNFTLKIRSTKLEDSAMYFCASSVTRTGEETQYFGPGTRLLVL.

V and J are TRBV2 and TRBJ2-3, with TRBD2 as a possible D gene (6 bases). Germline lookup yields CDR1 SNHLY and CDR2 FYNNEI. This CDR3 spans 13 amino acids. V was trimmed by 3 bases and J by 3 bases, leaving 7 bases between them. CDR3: CASSESGTDTQYF. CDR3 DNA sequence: TGTGCCAGCAGTGAGAGCGGGACAGATACGCAGTATTTT.

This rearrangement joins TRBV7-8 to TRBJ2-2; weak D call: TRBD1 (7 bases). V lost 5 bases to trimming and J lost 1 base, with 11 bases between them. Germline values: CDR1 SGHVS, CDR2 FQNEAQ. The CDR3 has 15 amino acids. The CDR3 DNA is TGTGCCAGCAGCGCGGGACAGCTGAACACCGGGGAGCTGTTTTTT. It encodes CASSAGQLNTGELFF.

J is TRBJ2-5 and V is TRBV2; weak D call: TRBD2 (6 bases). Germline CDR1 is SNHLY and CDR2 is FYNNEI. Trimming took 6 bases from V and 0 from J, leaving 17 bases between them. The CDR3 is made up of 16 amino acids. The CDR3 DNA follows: TGTGCCAGCAGAGGTCGGGACTTACCGTACCAAGAGACCCAGTACTTC. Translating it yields CASRGRDLPYQETQYF.

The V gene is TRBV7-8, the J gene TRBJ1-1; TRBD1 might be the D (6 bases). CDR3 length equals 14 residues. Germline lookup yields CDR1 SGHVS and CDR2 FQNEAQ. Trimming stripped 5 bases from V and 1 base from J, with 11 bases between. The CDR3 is CASSIGQKNTEAFF. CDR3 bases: TGTGCCAGCAGCATTGGACAGAAGAACACTGAAGCTTTCTTT.

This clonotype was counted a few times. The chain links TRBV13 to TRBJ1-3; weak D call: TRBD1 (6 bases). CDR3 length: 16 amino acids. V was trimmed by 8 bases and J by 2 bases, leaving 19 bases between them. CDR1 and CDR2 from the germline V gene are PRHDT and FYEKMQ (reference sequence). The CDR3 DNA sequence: TGTGCCAGCTCCCCTAGGGGGGGGGCGCCTGGAAACACCATATATTTT. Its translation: CASSPRGGAPGNTIYF. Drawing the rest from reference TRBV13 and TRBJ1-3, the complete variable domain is AAGVIQSPRHLIKEKRETATLKCYPIPRHDTVYWYQQGPGQDPQFLISFYEKMQSDKGSIPDRFSAQQFSDYHSELNMSSLELGDSALYFCASSPRGGAPGNTIYFGEGSWLTVV.